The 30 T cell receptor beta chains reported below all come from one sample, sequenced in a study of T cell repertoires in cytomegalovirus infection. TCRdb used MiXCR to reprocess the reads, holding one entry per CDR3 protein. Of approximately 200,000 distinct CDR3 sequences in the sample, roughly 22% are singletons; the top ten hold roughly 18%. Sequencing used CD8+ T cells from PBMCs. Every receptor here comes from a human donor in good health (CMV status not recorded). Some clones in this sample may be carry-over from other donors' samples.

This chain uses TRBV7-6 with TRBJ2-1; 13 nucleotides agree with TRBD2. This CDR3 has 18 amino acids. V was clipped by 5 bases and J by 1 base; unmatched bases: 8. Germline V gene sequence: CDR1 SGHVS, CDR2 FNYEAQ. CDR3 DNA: TGTGCCAGCAGCCCGGGACTAGCGGGGAGCTGGTCCTACAATGAGCAGTTCTTC. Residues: CASSPGLAGSWSYNEQFF.

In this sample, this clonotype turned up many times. The CDR3 bases are TGTGCCAGCAGTCCCCGGGACAGGGGGTACACAGATACGCAGTATTTT. It encodes CASSPRDRGYTDTQYF. The chain joins TRBV12-3 or TRBV12-4 to TRBJ2-3; TRBD1 agrees at 11 bases. The length of the CDR3 is 16 residues. V shed 5 bases, J shed 2 bases, and the junction held 6 bases outside the gene matches.

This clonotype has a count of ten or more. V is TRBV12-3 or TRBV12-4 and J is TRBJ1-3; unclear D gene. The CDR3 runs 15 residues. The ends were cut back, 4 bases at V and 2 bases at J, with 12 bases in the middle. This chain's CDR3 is CASSSPEVPGNTIYF. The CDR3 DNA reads TGTGCCAGCAGTTCCCCAGAGGTCCCTGGAAACACCATATATTTT.

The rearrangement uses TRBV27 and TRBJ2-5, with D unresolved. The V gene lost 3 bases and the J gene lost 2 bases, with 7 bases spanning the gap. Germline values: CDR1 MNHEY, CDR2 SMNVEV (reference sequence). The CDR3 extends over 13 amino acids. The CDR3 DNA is TGTGCCAGCAGTTTGTTTGGACAAGAGACCCAGTACTTC. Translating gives CASSLFGQETQYF.

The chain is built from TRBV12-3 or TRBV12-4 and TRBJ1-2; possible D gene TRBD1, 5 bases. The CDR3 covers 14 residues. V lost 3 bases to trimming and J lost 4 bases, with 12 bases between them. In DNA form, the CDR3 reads TGTGCCAGCAGTTTCGGGCTGGGGACCTATGGCTACACCTTC. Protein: CASSFGLGTYGYTF.

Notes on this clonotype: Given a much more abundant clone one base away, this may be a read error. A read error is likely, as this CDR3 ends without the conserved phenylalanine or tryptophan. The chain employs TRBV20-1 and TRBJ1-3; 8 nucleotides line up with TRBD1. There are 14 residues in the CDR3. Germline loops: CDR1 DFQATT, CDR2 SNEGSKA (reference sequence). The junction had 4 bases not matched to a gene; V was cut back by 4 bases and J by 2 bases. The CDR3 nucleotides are TGCAGTGCTACTTGGGACAGGACTGGAAACACCATATATTCT. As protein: CSATWDRTGNTIYS.

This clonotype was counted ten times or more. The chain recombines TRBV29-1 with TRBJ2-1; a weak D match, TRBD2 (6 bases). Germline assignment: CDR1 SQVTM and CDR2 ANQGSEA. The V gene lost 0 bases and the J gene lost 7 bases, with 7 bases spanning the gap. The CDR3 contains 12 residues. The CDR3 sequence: CSVEELANEQFF. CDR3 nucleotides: TGCAGCGTTGAAGAACTAGCAAATGAGCAGTTCTTC.

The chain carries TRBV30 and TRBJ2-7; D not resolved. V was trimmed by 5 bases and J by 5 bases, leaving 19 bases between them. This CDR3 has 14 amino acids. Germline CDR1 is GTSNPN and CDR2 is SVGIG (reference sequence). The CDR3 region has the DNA TGTGCCTGGGGTTCTCAAAGCTCCTGGGACGAGCAGTACTTC. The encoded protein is CAWGSQSSWDEQYF.

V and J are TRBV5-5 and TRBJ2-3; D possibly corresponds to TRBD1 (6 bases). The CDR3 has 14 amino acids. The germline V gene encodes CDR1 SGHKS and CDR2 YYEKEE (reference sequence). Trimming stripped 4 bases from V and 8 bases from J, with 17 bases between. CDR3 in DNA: TGTGCCAGCAGCATGGGGGCAGGCCAAGGTACGCAGTATTTT. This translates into CASSMGAGQGTQYF.

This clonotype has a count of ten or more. CDR3 loop: CASYLGLDRGYYGYTF. The DNA of the CDR3 is TGTGCCAGCTACCTAGGGCTCGACAGGGGGTACTATGGCTACACCTTC. J is TRBJ1-2 and V is TRBV7-8; 9 nucleotides line up with TRBD1. Germline-derived CDR1 and CDR2 are SGHVS and FQNEAQ. Trimming removed 8 bases from V and 3 bases from J; junction bases left unmatched: 13. The CDR3 totals 16 residues. The whole variable domain, filled in from reference TRBV7-8 and TRBJ1-2, reads GAGVSQSPRYKVAKRGQDVALRCDPISGHVSLFWYQQALGQGPEFLTYFQNEAQLDKSGLPSDRFFAERPEGSVSTLKIQRTQQEDSAVYLCASYLGLDRGYYGYTFGSGTRLTVV.

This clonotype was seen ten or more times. CDR3 coding DNA: TGTGCCAGCAGCCCGGGGAGGGGGACCTACAATGAGCAGTTCTTC. Translated, it gives CASSPGRGTYNEQFF. The chain recombines TRBV7-6 with TRBJ2-1, with D possibly being TRBD2 (7 bases). CDR1 is SGHVS and CDR2 is FNYEAQ in the germline V gene. This CDR3 comprises 15 residues. Trimming took off 5 bases at V and 2 bases at J, with 13 bases between the two ends.

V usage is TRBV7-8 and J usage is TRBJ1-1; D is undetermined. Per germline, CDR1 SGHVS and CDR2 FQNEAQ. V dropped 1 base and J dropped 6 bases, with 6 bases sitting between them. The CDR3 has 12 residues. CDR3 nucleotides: TGTGCCAGCAGCTTAGGCCCTCCTGAAGCTTTCTTT. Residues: CASSLGPPEAFF.

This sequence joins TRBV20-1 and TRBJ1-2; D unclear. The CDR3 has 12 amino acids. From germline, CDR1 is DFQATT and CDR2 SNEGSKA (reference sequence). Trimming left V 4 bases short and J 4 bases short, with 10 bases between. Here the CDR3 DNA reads TGCAGTGCTAAAAGGGTGGGCTATGGCTACACCTTC. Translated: CSAKRVGYGYTF.

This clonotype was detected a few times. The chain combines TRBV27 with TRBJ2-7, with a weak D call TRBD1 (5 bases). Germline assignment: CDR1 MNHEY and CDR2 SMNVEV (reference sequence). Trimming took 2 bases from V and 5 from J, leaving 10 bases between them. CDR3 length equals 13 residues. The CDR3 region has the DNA TGTGCCAGCAGTTTAAGCAGGGCCGACGAGCAGTACTTC. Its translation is CASSLSRADEQYF.

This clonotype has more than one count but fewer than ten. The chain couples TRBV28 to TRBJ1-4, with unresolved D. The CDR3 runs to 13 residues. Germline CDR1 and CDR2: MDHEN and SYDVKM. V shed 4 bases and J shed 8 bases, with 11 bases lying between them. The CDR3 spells CASSYPGGEKLFF. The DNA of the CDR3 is TGTGCCAGCAGTTATCCCGGAGGGGAAAAACTGTTTTTT.

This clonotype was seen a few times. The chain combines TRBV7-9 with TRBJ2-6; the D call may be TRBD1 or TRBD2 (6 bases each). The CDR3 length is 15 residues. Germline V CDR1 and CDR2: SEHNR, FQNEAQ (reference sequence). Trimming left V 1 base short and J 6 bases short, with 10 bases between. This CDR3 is CASSLEGGMANVLTF. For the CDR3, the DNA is TGTGCCAGCAGCTTAGAGGGGGGTATGGCCAACGTCCTGACTTTC.

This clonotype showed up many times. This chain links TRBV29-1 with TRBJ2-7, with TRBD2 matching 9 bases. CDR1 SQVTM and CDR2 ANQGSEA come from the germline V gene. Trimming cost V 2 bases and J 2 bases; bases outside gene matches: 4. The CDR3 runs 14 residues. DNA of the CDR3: TGCAGCGTTGAATATTCTAGCGGGGCCTACGAGCAGTACTTC. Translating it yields CSVEYSSGAYEQYF.

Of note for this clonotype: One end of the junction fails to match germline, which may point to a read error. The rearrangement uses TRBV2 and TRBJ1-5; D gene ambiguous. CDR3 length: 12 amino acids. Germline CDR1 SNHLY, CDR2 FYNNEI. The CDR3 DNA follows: TGTGACAGCACCGGGGACAATCAGCCCCAGCATTTT. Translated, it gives CDSTGDNQPQHF.

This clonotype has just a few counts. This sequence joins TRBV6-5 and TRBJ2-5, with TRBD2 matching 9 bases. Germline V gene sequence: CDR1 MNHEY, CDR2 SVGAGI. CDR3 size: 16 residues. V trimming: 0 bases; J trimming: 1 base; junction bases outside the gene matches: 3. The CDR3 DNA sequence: TGTGCCAGCAGTTACTCCCTAGCGGGGATCCAAGAGACCCAGTACTTC. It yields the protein CASSYSLAGIQETQYF.

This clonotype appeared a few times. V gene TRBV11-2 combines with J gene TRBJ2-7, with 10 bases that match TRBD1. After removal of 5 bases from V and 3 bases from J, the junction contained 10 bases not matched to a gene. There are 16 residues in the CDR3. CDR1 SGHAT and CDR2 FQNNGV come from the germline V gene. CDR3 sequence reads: CASSKRTGQGYYEQYF. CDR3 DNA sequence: TGTGCCAGCAGCAAACGGACGGGACAGGGGTACTACGAGCAGTACTTC.

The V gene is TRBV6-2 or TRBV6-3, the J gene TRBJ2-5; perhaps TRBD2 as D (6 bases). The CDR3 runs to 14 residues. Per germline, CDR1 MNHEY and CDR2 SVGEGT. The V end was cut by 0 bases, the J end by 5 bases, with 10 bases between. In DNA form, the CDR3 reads TGTGCCAGCAGTTACTCGACTAGTGGGGAGACCCAGTACTTC. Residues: CASSYSTSGETQYF.

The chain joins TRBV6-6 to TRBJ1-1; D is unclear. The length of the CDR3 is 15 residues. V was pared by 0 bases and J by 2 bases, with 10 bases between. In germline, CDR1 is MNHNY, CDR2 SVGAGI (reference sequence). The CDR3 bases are TGTGCCAGCAGTTACTCTCCTACCATTAACACTGAAGCTTTCTTT. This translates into CASSYSPTINTEAFF.

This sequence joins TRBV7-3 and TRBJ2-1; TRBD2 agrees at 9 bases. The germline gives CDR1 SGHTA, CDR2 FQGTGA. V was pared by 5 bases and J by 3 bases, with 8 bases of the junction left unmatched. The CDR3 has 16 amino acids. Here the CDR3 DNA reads TGTGCCAGCAGCCCATTAGCGGGGGCCCTCTACAATGAGCAGTTCTTC. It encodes CASSPLAGALYNEQFF. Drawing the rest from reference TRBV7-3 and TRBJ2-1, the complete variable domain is GAGVSQTPSNKVTEKGKYVELRCDPISGHTALYWYRQSLGQGPEFLIYFQGTGAADDSGLPNDRFFAVRPEGSVSTLKIQRTERGDSAVYLCASSPLAGALYNEQFFGPGTRLTVL.

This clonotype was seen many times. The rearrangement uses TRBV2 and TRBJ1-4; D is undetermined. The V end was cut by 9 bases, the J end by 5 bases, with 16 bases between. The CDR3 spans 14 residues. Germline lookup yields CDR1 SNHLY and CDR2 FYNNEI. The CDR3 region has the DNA TGTGCCAGTAAACCCGGACGGGCAAATGAAAAACTGTTTTTT. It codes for CASKPGRANEKLFF.

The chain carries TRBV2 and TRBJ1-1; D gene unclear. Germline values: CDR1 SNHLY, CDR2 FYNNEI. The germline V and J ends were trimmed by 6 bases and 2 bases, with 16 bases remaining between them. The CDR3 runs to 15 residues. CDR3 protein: CASRETTPANTEAFF. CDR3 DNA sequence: TGTGCCAGCAGGGAAACTACGCCAGCTAACACTGAAGCTTTCTTT.

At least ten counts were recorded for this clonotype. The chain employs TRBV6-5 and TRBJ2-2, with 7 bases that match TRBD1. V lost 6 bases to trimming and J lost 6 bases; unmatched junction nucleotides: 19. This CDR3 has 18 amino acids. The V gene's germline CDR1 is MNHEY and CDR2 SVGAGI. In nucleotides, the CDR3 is TGTGCCAGCAGGGCCGGACAGGTCTTCTTTGGGGGAGCCGGGGAGCTGTTTTTT. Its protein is CASRAGQVFFGGAGELFF.

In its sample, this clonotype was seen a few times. The CDR3 region has the DNA TGTGCCAGCAGTTTAAGCGACCAGAATGGCTACACCTTC. This gives the protein CASSLSDQNGYTF. The chain recombines TRBV12-3 or TRBV12-4 with TRBJ1-2; D unclear. Trimming removed 2 bases at V and 6 bases at J, with 10 bases between. The CDR3 is 13 residues long.

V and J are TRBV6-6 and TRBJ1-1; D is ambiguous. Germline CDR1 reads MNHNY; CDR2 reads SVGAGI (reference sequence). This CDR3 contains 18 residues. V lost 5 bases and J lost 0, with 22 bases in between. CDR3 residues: CASSTQGRAIVMNTEAFF. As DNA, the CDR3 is TGTGCCAGCAGTACCCAAGGGAGGGCCATAGTCATGAACACTGAAGCTTTCTTT.

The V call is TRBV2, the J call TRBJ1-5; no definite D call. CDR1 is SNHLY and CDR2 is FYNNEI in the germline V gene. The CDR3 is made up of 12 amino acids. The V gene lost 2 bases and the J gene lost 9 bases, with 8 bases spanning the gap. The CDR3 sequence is CASSELVGPQHF. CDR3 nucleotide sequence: TGTGCCAGCAGTGAACTAGTCGGGCCCCAGCATTTT.

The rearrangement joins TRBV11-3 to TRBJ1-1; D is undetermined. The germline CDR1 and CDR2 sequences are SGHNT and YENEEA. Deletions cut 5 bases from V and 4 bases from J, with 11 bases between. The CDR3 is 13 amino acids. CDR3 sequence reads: CASSIILGTEAFF. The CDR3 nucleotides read TGTGCCAGCAGCATCATACTGGGCACTGAAGCTTTCTTT.